A single sample is the source of the 32 T cell receptor beta chains below, sequenced in a study of blood T cell repertoires in COVID-19. Assay used: immunoSEQ multiplex PCR; TCRdb lists only in-frame clones, some missing. The profile shows more than 50,000 clones, around 67% of them singletons. Sequencing input: peripheral blood. These receptors originate from a woman aged 70-85 years with acute or convalescent COVID-19.

V usage is TRBV5-1 and J usage is TRBJ1-3; tentatively, D is TRBD1 (5 bases). The germline V gene has CDR1 SGHRS and CDR2 YFSETQ. V lost 3 bases and J lost 0, with 13 bases in between. The CDR3 length is 16 residues. CDR3 sequence reads: CASSWGVDFSGNTIYF. In DNA, the CDR3 is TGCGCCAGCAGCTGGGGGGTAGATTTCTCTGGAAACACCATATATTTT.

The chain links TRBV5-4 to TRBJ1-2; no definite D call. The germline V gene has CDR1 SGHNT and CDR2 YYREEE (reference sequence). V shed 0 bases and J shed 5 bases, with 11 bases lying between them. CDR3 length: 14 amino acids. The CDR3 sequence: CASSLAGFSYGYTF. In DNA form, the CDR3 reads TGTGCCAGCAGCTTGGCGGGTTTCTCGTATGGCTACACCTTC.

This sequence joins TRBV6-5 and TRBJ1-4, with 8 positions matching TRBD1. CDR1 is MNHEY and CDR2 is SVGAGI in the germline V gene. V lost 4 bases and J lost 10; bases outside the gene matches: 2. The length of the CDR3 is 12 residues. Here the CDR3 reads CASSFDRGKLFF. CDR3 DNA sequence: TGTGCCAGCAGTTTCGACAGGGGAAAACTGTTTTTT.

This clone was counted between two and nine times. The rearrangement joins TRBV19 to TRBJ2-6; D is ambiguous. CDR3 length: 16 amino acids. V lost 3 bases and J lost 0, with 9 bases in between. Germline CDR1 and CDR2: LNHDA and SQIVND (reference sequence). The CDR3 DNA follows: TGTGCCAGTAGTATCTTCTCCGGCTCTGGGGCCAACGTCCTGACTTTC. Translation gives CASSIFSGSGANVLTF.

The chain carries TRBV10-3 and TRBJ2-1; TRBD2 matches at 8 bases. CDR3 length equals 15 residues. The trim removed 7 bases at V and 6 bases at J, leaving 11 bases unmatched. Per the germline V gene, CDR1 is ENHRY and CDR2 is SYGVKD. CDR3 residues: CAITARGGKSNEQFF. CDR3 in DNA: TGTGCCATCACCGCTCGGGGGGGTAAGTCCAATGAGCAGTTCTTC.

This chain joins TRBV5-1 and TRBJ2-5; TRBD2 might be the D (6 bases). The CDR3 covers 16 residues. Trimming pared 0 bases from V and 0 bases from J, leaving 12 bases between. Germline assignment: CDR1 SGHRS and CDR2 YFSETQ. CDR3 DNA: TGCGCCAGCAGCTTGGGTCGGAGGGGCAACCAAGAGACCCAGTACTTC. As protein: CASSLGRRGNQETQYF.

The chain links TRBV11-3 to TRBJ2-1, with a possible D match to TRBD2 (7 bases). CDR3 length: 14 amino acids. V dropped 6 bases and J dropped 5 bases, with 14 bases sitting between them. Germline V CDR1 and CDR2: SGHNT, YENEEA. The CDR3 region has the DNA TGTGCCAGCAGTCTTAGGGGGGGGAACAATGAGCAGTTCTTC. Its protein is CASSLRGGNNEQFF.

On this clone itself: An end of the junction does not agree with germline; a read error may underlie this. This chain uses TRBV15 with TRBJ2-3; D is perhaps TRBD1 (5 bases). Germline CDR1 and CDR2: LNHNV and YYDKDF (reference sequence). The CDR3 extends over 12 amino acids. CDR3 in DNA: TGTGCCACCAGCAGAGTAGGGGAAGGCCGAACTTTT. This gives the protein CATSRVGEGRTF.

The rearrangement uses TRBV5-6 and TRBJ1-4, with D hard to call. The length of the CDR3 is 14 residues. Per germline, CDR1 SGHDT and CDR2 YYEEEE. Deletions cut 4 bases from V and 5 bases from J, with 12 bases between. This chain's CDR3 is CASSRRGRNEKLFF. CDR3 sequence (DNA): TGTGCCAGCAGCAGGAGAGGGAGGAATGAAAAACTGTTTTTT.

The rearrangement joins TRBV21-1 to TRBJ1-5. TRBV21-1 is an annotated pseudogene. The CDR3 is made up of 16 amino acids. CDR3 in DNA: TGTGCCAGCAGCAAGTCAGGGAGGGGGAGCAATCAGCCCCAGCATTTT. This codes for CASSKSGRGSNQPQHF.

The chain joins TRBV3-1 (or the pseudogene TRBV3-2) to TRBJ1-1, with D possibly TRBD1 on 6 matching bases. The CDR3 is 14 residues long. Between the trimmed V and J ends, which lost 5 bases and 3 bases, there was a span of 13 bases. CDR1 is LGHDT, CDR2 YNNKEL, per germline (reference sequence). The CDR3 spells CASSLGAVYTEAFF. CDR3 nucleotide sequence: TGTGCCAGCAGCTTGGGGGCGGTGTACACTGAAGCTTTCTTT.

This clone is a singleton in its sample. The chain combines TRBV7-9 with TRBJ2-7; 7 bases fit TRBD2. This CDR3 contains 13 residues. Germline lookup yields CDR1 SEHNR and CDR2 FQNEAQ (reference sequence). The V segment lost 4 bases and the J segment 8 bases; nucleotides outside the gene matches: 8. Here the CDR3 reads CASSSQAGLQQYF. For the CDR3, the DNA is TGTGCCAGCAGCTCCCAAGCGGGGCTCCAGCAGTACTTC.

This clone was seen once. The gene calls are TRBV7-9 and TRBJ2-7; 7 nucleotides match TRBD1. Losses at the gene ends were 4 bases for V and 6 bases for J; bases not matched to a gene: 12. The length of the CDR3 is 15 residues. Germline CDR1 is SEHNR and CDR2 is FQNEAQ (reference sequence). The CDR3 spells CASSSTDRASLEQYF. Here the CDR3 DNA reads TGTGCCAGCAGCTCAACTGACAGGGCTTCCCTCGAGCAGTACTTC.

The J gene is TRBJ1-2, the V gene TRBV5-6; TRBD1 agrees at 9 bases. V trimming: 4 bases; J trimming: 7 bases; junction bases outside the gene matches: 11. CDR3 length equals 15 residues. The germline CDR1 and CDR2 sequences are SGHDT and YYEEEE. The CDR3 loop is CASSGRWGQGSGYTF. CDR3 nucleotides: TGTGCCAGCAGCGGAAGGTGGGGACAGGGAAGTGGCTACACCTTC. The variable domain in full, completed from reference TRBV5-6 and TRBJ1-2, reads DAGVTQSPTHLIKTRGQQVTLRCSPKSGHDTVSWYQQALGQGPQFIFQYYEEEERQRGNFPDRFSGHQFPNYSSELNVNALLLGDSALYLCASSGRWGQGSGYTFGSGTRLTVV.

This clone was seen more than once but under ten times. The chain couples TRBV7-9 to TRBJ1-3; the match to TRBD1 covers 9 bases. J gave up 5 bases and V 5 bases, and 13 bases lay outside the gene matches. Looked up from germline, CDR1 is SEHNR and CDR2 is FQNEAQ (reference sequence). The CDR3 totals 17 residues. In DNA form, the CDR3 reads TGTGCCAGCAGCAACCGAGATGCCGGGACAGGGAGAAACACCATATATTTT. Protein: CASSNRDAGTGRNTIYF. Together with reference TRBV7-9 and TRBJ1-3, the CDR3 gives the full variable domain: DTGVSQNPRHKITKRGQNVTFRCDPISEHNRLYWYRQTLGQGPEFLTYFQNEAQLEKSRLLSDRFSAERPKGSFSTLEIQRTEQGDSAMYLCASSNRDAGTGRNTIYFGEGSWLTVV.

The rearrangement uses TRBV19 and TRBJ1-6, with 7 nucleotides matching TRBD1. Germline CDR1 reads LNHDA; CDR2 reads SQIVND (reference sequence). This CDR3 is 14 amino acids long. The trim removed 5 bases at V and 14 bases at J, leaving 12 bases unmatched. The CDR3 nucleotides read TGTGCCAGTAGTCGGGGACAGATATCGGAGGCCCTCCACTTT. This translates into CASSRGQISEALHF.

CDR3 in amino acids: CASSVDLGQNANTGELFF. DNA for the CDR3: TGTGCCAGCAGCGTAGATCTGGGACAGAACGCGAACACCGGGGAGCTGTTTTTT. V is TRBV9 and J is TRBJ2-2; TRBD1 matches at 7 bases. J was trimmed by 0 bases and V by 0 bases; bases with no gene match: 8. Germline V gene sequence: CDR1 SGDLS, CDR2 YYNGEE. The CDR3 covers 18 residues.

This clone showed up just a few times. The gene calls are TRBV19 and TRBJ1-3; D is possibly TRBD1 (5 bases). Trimming took off 9 bases at V and 5 bases at J, with 8 bases between the two ends. The CDR3 loop spans 11 amino acids. Germline V CDR1 and CDR2: LNHDA, SQIVND (reference sequence). The CDR3 DNA follows: TGTGCCAGCAGACAGCGAAACACCATATATTTT. Its translation is CASRQRNTIYF. Using reference TRBV19 and TRBJ1-3 for the parts outside the CDR3, the full variable domain is DGGITQSPKYLFRKEGQNVTLSCEQNLNHDAMYWYRQDPGQGLRLIYYSQIVNDFQKGDIAEGYSVSREKKESFPLTVTSAQKNPTAFYLCASRQRNTIYFGEGSWLTVV.

In its sample, this clone was seen a few times. The chain has TRBV5-6 and TRBJ1-3; 10 bases line up with TRBD1. The germline V gene has CDR1 SGHDT and CDR2 YYEEEE. J gave up 5 bases and V 3 bases, and 17 bases lay outside the gene matches. The CDR3 totals 19 residues. The CDR3 sequence is CASSSIWGTGVQGRNTIYF. The CDR3 coding sequence is TGTGCCAGCAGCTCCATCTGGGGGACAGGGGTCCAAGGGAGAAACACCATATATTTT.

CDR3 protein: CASSIKVREKPLHF. The CDR3 nucleotides are TGTGCCAGTAGTATTAAGGTGCGGGAGAAACCCCTCCACTTT. The rearrangement links TRBV19 to TRBJ1-6; no clear D. The CDR3 spans 14 residues. The germline CDR1 and CDR2 sequences are LNHDA and SQIVND (reference sequence). The V end lost 3 bases, the J end lost 12 bases, and 15 bases lay between the germline ends.

The V and J genes are TRBV18 and TRBJ2-7; TRBD2 agrees at 7 bases. Trimming took 2 bases from V and 3 from J; bases not matched to a gene: 10. CDR3 length: 16 residues. Germline lookup yields CDR1 KGHSH and CDR2 LQKENI. DNA for the CDR3: TGTGCCAGCTCACCATCCGGGAGCGGGGCTCTCTACGAGCAGTACTTC. Residues: CASSPSGSGALYEQYF.

V and J are TRBV19 and TRBJ1-2, with D uncertain. Germline CDR1 is LNHDA and CDR2 is SQIVND (reference sequence). V was pared by 3 bases and J by 7 bases, with 9 bases between. CDR3 length: 12 amino acids. The CDR3 region has the DNA TGTGCCAGTAGTATTCGAATGAGTGGCTACACCTTC. Protein product: CASSIRMSGYTF.

The chain uses TRBV5-8 and TRBJ2-2; D remains ambiguous. V was clipped by 0 bases and J by 3 bases, with 18 bases between them. Germline V CDR1 and CDR2: SGHTS, YDEGEE. The CDR3 spans 18 residues. CDR3 DNA sequence: TGTGCCAGCAGCTTGGGGTATGGGTGGATCCGGGACACCGGGGAGCTGTTTTTT. Residues: CASSLGYGWIRDTGELFF.

The chain is built from TRBV5-1 and TRBJ2-7; 7 nucleotides match TRBD1. Per germline, CDR1 SGHRS and CDR2 YFSETQ. V was pared by 3 bases and J by 6 bases, with 6 bases of the junction left unmatched. The CDR3 has 13 amino acids. The CDR3, as DNA: TGCGCCAGCAGCTCGGGACAGTTTGTCGAGCAGTACTTC. The encoded protein is CASSSGQFVEQYF.

The V call is TRBV6-5, the J call TRBJ2-7; 10 nucleotides line up with TRBD1. This CDR3 has 12 amino acids. Germline V gene data show CDR1 as MNHEY and CDR2 as SVGAGI. CDR3 protein: CSPRQGADEQYV. The CDR3 bases are TGTTCCCCCAGACAGGGGGCGGACGAGCAGTACGTC.

CDR3 residues: CASSLGTSGTGELFF. CDR3 nucleotide sequence: TGTGCCAGCAGCTTAGGAACTAGCGGCACCGGGGAGCTGTTTTTT. The chain joins TRBV7-7 to TRBJ2-2; 8 bases align to TRBD2. With V trimmed by 1 base and J by 4 bases, 2 bases remained unmatched. Germline V gene sequence: CDR1 SSHAT, CDR2 FNYEAQ (reference sequence). CDR3 length: 15 residues. Using reference TRBV7-7 and TRBJ2-2 for the parts outside the CDR3, the full variable domain is GAGVSQSPRYKVTKRGQDVTLRCDPISSHATLYWYQQALGQGPEFLTYFNYEAQPDKSGLPSDRFSAERPEGSISTLTIQRTEQRDSAMYRCASSLGTSGTGELFFGEGSRLTVL.

V and J are TRBV7-2 and TRBJ2-7; D gene unclear. CDR1 SGHTA and CDR2 FQGNSA come from the germline V gene. Trimming cost V 4 bases and J 5 bases, with 12 bases left between them. This CDR3 is 13 amino acids long. In nucleotides, the CDR3 is TGTGCCAGCAGCTCACGCGCCTTCAACGAGCAGTACGTC. Its translation is CASSSRAFNEQYV.

J is TRBJ1-4 and V is TRBV6-5; tentatively, D is TRBD1 (5 bases). The CDR3 runs to 15 residues. The germline gives CDR1 MNHEY, CDR2 SVGAGI. Trimming shortened V by 2 bases and J by 13 bases, and 20 bases separated the two germline ends. The CDR3 DNA reads TGTGCCAGCAGTTACGGGGACTCACGGGTTTGGGGACTGTTTTTT. It encodes CASSYGDSRVWGLFF.

The V and J genes are TRBV4-1 and TRBJ2-4; D gene unclear. This CDR3 has 18 residues. Per germline, CDR1 MGHRA and CDR2 YSYEKL. V was trimmed by 0 bases and J by 0 bases, leaving 15 bases between them. CDR3 residues: CASSQDRDTALAKNIQYF. The DNA of the CDR3 is TGCGCCAGCAGCCAAGATCGAGACACTGCCTTAGCCAAAAACATTCAGTACTTC.

This clone was detected only a few times. The rearrangement uses TRBV28 and TRBJ1-5; 12 bases are shared with TRBD1. V was clipped by 4 bases and J by 7 bases; unmatched bases: 8. CDR3 length equals 16 residues. CDR1 MDHEN and CDR2 SYDVKM come from the germline V gene. The CDR3 loop is CASSSSGTGGGQPQHF. Here the CDR3 DNA reads TGTGCCAGCAGTTCCTCCGGGACAGGGGGCGGGCAGCCCCAGCATTTT.

CDR3 in amino acids: CASSQSDRGIVNTEAFF. As DNA, the CDR3 is TGCGCCAGCAGCCAATCTGACAGGGGGATTGTGAACACTGAAGCTTTCTTT. This chain links TRBV4-1 with TRBJ1-1; 9 positions agree with TRBD1. The CDR3 has 17 amino acids. V lost 2 bases and J lost 0; bases outside the gene matches: 7. Germline assignment: CDR1 MGHRA and CDR2 YSYEKL.

The chain combines TRBV5-1 with TRBJ1-1, with D possibly TRBD1 on 6 matching bases. Germline V gives CDR1 SGHRS, CDR2 YFSETQ. This CDR3 is 14 amino acids long. V shed 6 bases and J shed 4 bases, with 16 bases lying between them. CDR3 DNA sequence: TGCGCCAGCAACTCACAGGGCTTGGCCACTGAAGCTTTCTTT. Residues: CASNSQGLATEAFF.